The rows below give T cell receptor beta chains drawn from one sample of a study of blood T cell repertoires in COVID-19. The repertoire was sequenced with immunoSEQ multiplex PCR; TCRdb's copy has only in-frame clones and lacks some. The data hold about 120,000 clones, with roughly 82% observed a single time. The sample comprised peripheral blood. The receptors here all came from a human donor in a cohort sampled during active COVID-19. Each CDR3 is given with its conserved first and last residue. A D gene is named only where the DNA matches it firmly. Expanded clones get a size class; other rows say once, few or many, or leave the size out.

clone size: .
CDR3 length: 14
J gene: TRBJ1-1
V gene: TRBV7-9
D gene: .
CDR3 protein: CASTKDSSPTEAFF
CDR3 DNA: TGTGCCAGCACCAAGGACAGCAGCCCCACTGAAGCTTTCTTT

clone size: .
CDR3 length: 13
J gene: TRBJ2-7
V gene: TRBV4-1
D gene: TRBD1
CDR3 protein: CASSQDRQGEQYF
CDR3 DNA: TGCGCCAGCAGCCAGGACAGACAGGGAGAGCAGTACTTC

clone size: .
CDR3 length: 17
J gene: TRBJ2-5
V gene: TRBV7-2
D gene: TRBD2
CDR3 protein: CASSSQRTSGGLETQYF
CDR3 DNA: TGTGCCAGCAGCTCACAGAGGACTAGCGGGGGGTTGGAGACCCAGTACTTC

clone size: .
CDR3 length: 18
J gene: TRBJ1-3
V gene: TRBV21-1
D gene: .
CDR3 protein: CASKPGQGGRDAGNTIYF
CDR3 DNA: TGTGCCAGCAAACCGGGACAGGGGGGTCGGGACGCTGGAAACACCATATATTTT

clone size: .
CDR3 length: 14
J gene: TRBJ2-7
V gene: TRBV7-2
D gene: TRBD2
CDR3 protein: CASRESSGPYEQYF
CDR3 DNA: TGTGCCAGCCGAGAGTCTAGCGGGCCCTACGAGCAGTACTTC

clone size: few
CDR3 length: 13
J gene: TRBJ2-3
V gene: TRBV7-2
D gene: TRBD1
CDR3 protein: CASRQGSTDTQYF
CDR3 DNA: TGTGCCAGCAGACAGGGGAGCACAGATACGCAGTATTTT

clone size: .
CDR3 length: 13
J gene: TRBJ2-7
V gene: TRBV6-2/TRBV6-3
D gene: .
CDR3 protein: CASSWQGYYEQYF
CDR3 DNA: TGTGCCAGCAGTTGGCAGGGGTACTACGAGCAGTACTTC

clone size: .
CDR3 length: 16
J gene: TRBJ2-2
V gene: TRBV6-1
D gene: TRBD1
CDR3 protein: CASSGGDRVSGGELFF
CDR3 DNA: TGTGCCAGCAGTGGGGGGGACAGGGTCTCGGGCGGGGAGCTGTTTTTT

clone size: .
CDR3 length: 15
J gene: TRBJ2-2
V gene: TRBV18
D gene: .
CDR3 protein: CASSARAADTGELFF
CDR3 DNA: TGTGCCAGCTCCGCCAGGGCGGCTGACACCGGGGAGCTGTTTTTT

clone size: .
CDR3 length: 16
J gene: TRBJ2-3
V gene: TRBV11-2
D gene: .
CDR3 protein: CASSLEGGVGTDTQYF
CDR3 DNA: TGTGCCAGCAGCTTAGAAGGGGGGGTTGGTACAGATACGCAGTATTTT

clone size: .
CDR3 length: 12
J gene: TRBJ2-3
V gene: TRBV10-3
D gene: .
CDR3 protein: CAISESGGTQYF
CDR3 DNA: TGTGCCATCAGTGAAAGTGGGGGGACGCAGTATTTT

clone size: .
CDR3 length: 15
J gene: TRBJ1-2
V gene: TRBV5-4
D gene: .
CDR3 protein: CASSLAGGIFYGYTF
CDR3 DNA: TGTGCCAGCAGCTTGGCGGGGGGGATTTTCTATGGCTACACCTTC

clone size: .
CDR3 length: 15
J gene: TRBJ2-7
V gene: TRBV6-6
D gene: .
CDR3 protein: CASSYSEGRGGEQYF
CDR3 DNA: TGTGCCAGCAGTTACTCAGAGGGCAGGGGTGGCGAGCAGTACTTC

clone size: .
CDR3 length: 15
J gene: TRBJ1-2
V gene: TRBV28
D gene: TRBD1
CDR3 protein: CASRSQGADYYGYTF
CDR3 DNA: TGTGCCAGCAGATCCCAGGGGGCGGATTACTATGGCTACACCTTC

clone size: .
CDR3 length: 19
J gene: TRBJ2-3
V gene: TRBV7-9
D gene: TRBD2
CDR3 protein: CASSSGLAGGHYSTDTQYF
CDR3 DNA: TGTGCCAGCAGCTCTGGACTAGCGGGGGGTCATTATAGCACAGATACGCAGTATTTT

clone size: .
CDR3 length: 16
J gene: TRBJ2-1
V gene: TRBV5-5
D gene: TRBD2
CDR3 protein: CASSRDGGDSYNEQFF
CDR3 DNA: TGTGCCAGCAGCCGGGACGGGGGGGACTCCTACAATGAGCAGTTCTTC

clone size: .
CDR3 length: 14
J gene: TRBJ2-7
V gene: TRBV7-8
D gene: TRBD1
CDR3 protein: CASSLDRTTYEQYF
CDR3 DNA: TGTGCCAGCAGCTTGGACAGGACAACCTACGAGCAGTACTTC

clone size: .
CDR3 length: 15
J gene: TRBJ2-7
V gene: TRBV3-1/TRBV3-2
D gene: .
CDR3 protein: CASSQEGQGTYEQYF
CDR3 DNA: TGTGCCAGCAGCCAAGAGGGTCAGGGGACCTACGAGCAGTACTTC

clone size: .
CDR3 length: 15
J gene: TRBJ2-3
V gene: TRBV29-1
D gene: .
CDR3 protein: CSAPEPRGGLDTQYF
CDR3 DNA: TGCAGCGCTCCAGAGCCGAGGGGGGGCCTCGATACGCAGTATTTT

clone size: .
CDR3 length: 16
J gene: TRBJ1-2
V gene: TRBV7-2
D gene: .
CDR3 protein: CASSLPSGVNNYGYTF
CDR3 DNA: TGTGCCAGCAGCTTACCGTCAGGGGTGAATAACTATGGCTACACCTTC

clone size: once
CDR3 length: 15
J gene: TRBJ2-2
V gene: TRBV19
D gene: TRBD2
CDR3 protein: CASSLLAGSTGELFF
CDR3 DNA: TGTGCCAGTAGCTTACTAGCGGGGAGTACCGGGGAGCTGTTTTTT

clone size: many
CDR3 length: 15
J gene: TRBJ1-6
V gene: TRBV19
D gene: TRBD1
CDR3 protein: CASSTGVGVGSPLHF
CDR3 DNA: TGTGCCAGTTCTACAGGGGTCGGAGTGGGATCACCCCTCCACTTT

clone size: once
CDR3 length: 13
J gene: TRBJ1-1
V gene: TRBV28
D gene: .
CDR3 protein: CATCGPGLTEAFF
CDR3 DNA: TGTGCCACTTGCGGGCCCGGGTTAACTGAAGCTTTCTTT

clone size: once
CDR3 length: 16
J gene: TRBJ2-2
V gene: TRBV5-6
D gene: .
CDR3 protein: CASSFLWQANTGELFF
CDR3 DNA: TGTGCCAGCAGCTTCCTCTGGCAAGCGAACACCGGGGAGCTGTTTTTT

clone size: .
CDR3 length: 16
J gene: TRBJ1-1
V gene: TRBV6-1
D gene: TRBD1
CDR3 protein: CASSEPGQGEGTEAFF
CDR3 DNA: TGTGCCAGCAGTGAACCCGGACAGGGAGAAGGTACTGAAGCTTTCTTT

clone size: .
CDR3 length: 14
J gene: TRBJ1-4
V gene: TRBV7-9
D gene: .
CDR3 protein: CASSLGTANEKLFF
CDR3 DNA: TGTGCCAGCAGCTTAGGTACAGCTAATGAAAAACTGTTTTTT

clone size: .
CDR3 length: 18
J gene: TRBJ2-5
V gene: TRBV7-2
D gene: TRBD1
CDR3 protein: CASSLGHFGTGSMETQYF
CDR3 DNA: TGTGCCAGCAGCTTAGGGCACTTCGGGACAGGGAGTATGGAGACCCAGTACTTC

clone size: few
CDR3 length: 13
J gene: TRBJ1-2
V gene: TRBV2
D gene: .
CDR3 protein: CASSFTDNYGYTF
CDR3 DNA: TGTGCCAGCAGTTTTACAGATAACTATGGCTACACCTTC

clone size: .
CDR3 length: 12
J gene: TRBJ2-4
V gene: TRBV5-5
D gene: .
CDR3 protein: CASSLLGNIQYF
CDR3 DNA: TGTGCCAGCAGCTTGCTAGGAAACATTCAGTACTTC

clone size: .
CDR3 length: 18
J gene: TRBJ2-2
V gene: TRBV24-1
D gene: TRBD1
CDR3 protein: CATRPGQGGRAPHGELFF
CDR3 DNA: TGTGCCACCAGACCGGGACAGGGGGGACGCGCACCGCACGGGGAGCTGTTTTTT

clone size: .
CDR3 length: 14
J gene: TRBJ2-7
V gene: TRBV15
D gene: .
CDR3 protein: CATSRAGTSSEQYF
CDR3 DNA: TGTGCCACCAGCAGAGCCGGGACATCGTCCGAGCAGTACTTC

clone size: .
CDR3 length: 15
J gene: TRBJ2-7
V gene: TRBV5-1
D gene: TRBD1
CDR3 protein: CASSLGDSFSYEQYF
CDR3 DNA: TGCGCCAGCAGCTTGGGGGACAGTTTCTCCTACGAGCAGTACTTC

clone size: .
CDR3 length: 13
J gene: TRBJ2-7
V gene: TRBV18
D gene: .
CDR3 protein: CASSPPTTHEQYF
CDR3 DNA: TGTGCCAGCTCACCACCCACAACCCACGAGCAGTACTTC

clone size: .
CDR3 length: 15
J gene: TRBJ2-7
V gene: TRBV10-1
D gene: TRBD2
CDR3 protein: CASSSSAGGPYEQYF
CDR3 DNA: TGCGCCAGCAGTTCCTCCGCGGGGGGGCCCTACGAGCAGTACTTC

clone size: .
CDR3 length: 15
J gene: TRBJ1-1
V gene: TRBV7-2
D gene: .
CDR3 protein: CASSLGGRLNTEAFF
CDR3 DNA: TGTGCCAGCAGCTTAGGGGGGCGGTTGAACACTGAAGCTTTCTTT

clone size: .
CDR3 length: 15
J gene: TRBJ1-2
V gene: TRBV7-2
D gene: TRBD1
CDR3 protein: CASTTRRGKEMGYTF
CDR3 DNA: TGTGCCAGCACCACGCGCAGGGGGAAGGAGATGGGCTACACCTTC

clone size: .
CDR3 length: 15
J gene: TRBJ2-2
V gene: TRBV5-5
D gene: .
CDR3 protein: CASSAPGVDTGELFF
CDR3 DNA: TGTGCCAGCAGTGCCCCAGGGGTGGACACCGGGGAGCTGTTTTTT

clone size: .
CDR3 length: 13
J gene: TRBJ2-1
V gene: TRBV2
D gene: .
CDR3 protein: CASSVSRYNEQFF
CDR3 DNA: TGTGCCAGCAGTGTTTCTAGGTACAATGAGCAGTTCTTC

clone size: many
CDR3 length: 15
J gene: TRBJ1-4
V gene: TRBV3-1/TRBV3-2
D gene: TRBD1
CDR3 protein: CASSRGQGAYEKLFF
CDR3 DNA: TGTGCCAGCAGCCGAGGACAGGGGGCTTACGAAAAACTGTTTTTT